This T cell receptor (beta chain) is drawn from a study of OX40 agonist ivuxolimab in advanced cancers. TCRdb keeps only in-frame clones here, not all; method: immunoSEQ multiplex PCR. The sample lists some 60,000 clones; about 94% were seen once. The sample holds a few counts of this clone. The V gene's germline CDR1 is SGDLS and CDR2 YYNGEE. CDR3 size: 15 residues. Deletions cut 3 bases from V and 3 bases from J, with 13 bases between. Material: CD4+ or CD8+ T cells sorted from blood, obtained in a trial of the OX40 agonist ivuxolimab. The TCR sequence derives from an adult with an advanced solid tumor such as melanoma, head and neck, liver or kidney cancer. This chain connects TRBV9 to TRBJ2-1, with D possibly being TRBD2 (6 bases). The CDR3 region is CASSEGGALYNEQFF. In nucleotides, the CDR3 is TGTGCCAGCAGCGAAGGAGGGGCCCTCTACAATGAGCAGTTCTTC.